Each of the 2 T cell receptor beta chains below was sequenced from the same sample in a study of cytomegalovirus exposure and HLA in healthy donors. The PCR had 60 Vbeta and 13 Jbeta primers. Only in-frame clones appear in the TCRdb table, and some are missing; sequencing was by immunoSEQ multiplex PCR. The table lists about 190,000 clones, 81% of them singletons, with about 3.8% in the top ten. Sequenced input: PBMCs. Source of these receptors: a man aged 50-60 years in good health and CMV-seronegative.

The CDR3 sequence is CASSKSWEGYTEAFF. In DNA form, the CDR3 reads TGTGCCAGCAGCAAATCTTGGGAGGGGTACACTGAAGCTTTCTTT. The chain combines TRBV21-1 with TRBJ1-1. TRBV21-1 is a pseudogene. The CDR3 sequence is 15 residues long.

The J gene is TRBJ2-6, the V gene TRBV6-5, with D unclear. The V end lost 3 bases, the J end lost 1 base, and 7 bases lay between the germline ends. Germline-derived CDR1 and CDR2 are MNHEY and SVGAGI. The CDR3 is 15 amino acids. CDR3 bases: TGTGCCAGCAGTTATTTCCAGTCTGGGGCCAACGTCCTGACTTTC. Protein: CASSYFQSGANVLTF.